This TCR beta chain was recovered during a study of CD8+ T cells in alopecia areata. Turning to the study itself: Affected scalp percentage set treated patients' severity scores.

Treatment indicated: oral pan-JAK inhibitor, 5-10 mg twice daily. Researchers took lesional scalp punch biopsies and peripheral blood from people who were alopecia areata patients. The authors sorted CD4+ and CD8+ T cells from PBMCs. As the sequencing template, cDNA was produced by extracting RNA and reverse transcribing it. Sequencing used immunoSEQ multiplex PCR; TCRdb keeps in-frame clones, though not all of them. This table has roughly 190,000 clones, about three fifths appearing once. V was trimmed by 1 base and J by 0 bases, leaving 9 bases between them. Germline V gene data show CDR1 as GTSNPN and CDR2 as SVGIG (reference sequence). This CDR3 contains 14 residues.

Specimen: CD4+ T cells sorted from blood, collected at week 4, from a patient treated with tofacitinib. This receptor was taken from a human donor with alopecia areata. The chain has TRBV30 and TRBJ1-1; D is undetermined. CDR3 DNA: TGTGCCTGGAGTGAGGGTCAGTTGAACACTGAAGCTTTCTTT. It codes for CAWSEGQLNTEAFF.